This T cell receptor (beta chain) was sequenced for a study of blood T cell repertoires in COVID-19. Looking at the study overall: Italy, Spain and the United States were the sources of the convalescent and acute COVID-19 samples. T cells, B-cell-depleted T cells, or PBMCs supplied cDNA or gDNA.

TCRdb's copy holds only in-frame clones and misses some; the assay was immunoSEQ multiplex PCR. There are 93,000 or so clones in the sample; nearly 85% occur only once, and roughly 13% lies in the top ten. Germline CDR1 SGHTA, CDR2 FQGNSA. V was pared by 3 bases and J by 8 bases, with 11 bases of the junction left unmatched. The CDR3 extends over 17 amino acids. Sequencing was done on a sample of peripheral blood. The J gene is TRBJ2-1, the V gene TRBV7-2; the match to TRBD2 covers 12 bases. This clonotype was sampled from a human donor in a cohort sampled during active or convalescent COVID-19. CDR3 amino acids: CASSFFPLAGGLDEQFF. In nucleotides, the CDR3 is TGTGCCAGCAGCTTCTTCCCCCTAGCGGGGGGGCTCGATGAGCAGTTCTTC.